The T cell receptor beta chain under discussion was sequenced for a study of a mutant IDH1 vaccine in newly diagnosed glioma. This CDR3 is built from 17 residues. The ends lost 2 bases at V and 4 bases at J; junction bases unmatched: 14. Looked up from germline, CDR1 is SGHRS and CDR2 is YFSETQ. The table came from immunoSEQ multiplex PCR; TCRdb's copy has only in-frame clones and leaves some out. The sample has 30,000 to 40,000 clones, more than 75% seen once; the top ten hold more than 10%. In the case of this clone: Its target is unknown.

As to time point: week 47, end of study. A single vaccine dose contained 300 ug of mutant IDH1 20-mer peptide, and topical imiquimod was used with it. This chain uses TRBV5-1 with TRBJ1-2; TRBD1 matches at 7 bases. The clonotype comes from a woman in her 30s with glioma. Sequences were derived from PBMCs, sampled from a glioma patient whose treatment included an IDH1 peptide vaccine. CDR3 in amino acids: CASSLQGSRTRGYGYTF. CDR3 DNA: TGCGCCAGCAGCTTACAGGGGTCCAGAACCAGAGGCTATGGCTACACCTTC.